The next 12 T cell receptor beta chains were all read from a single sample in a study of graft-versus-host responses after intestinal transplantation. Using immunoSEQ multiplex PCR, the repertoire was profiled, and TCRdb retains in-frame clones only, with some absent. The sample lists about 100,000 clones; roughly 87% were seen once. Their cognate antigens are unknown. Sequencing was performed on unstimulated CD4+ T cells sorted from spleen or lymph node cells, taken before transplant. The origin of the receptors is a human donor who was the organ donor for an intestinal transplant.

The rearrangement uses TRBV14 and TRBJ2-6; 10 nucleotides match TRBD2. The junction had 4 bases not matched to a gene; V was cut back by 4 bases and J by 1 base. From germline, CDR1 is SGHDN and CDR2 FVKESK. The CDR3 consists of 17 residues. Written as DNA, the CDR3 is TGTGCCAGCAGCCTGCTAGCGGGGGCTTCTGGGGCCAACGTCCTGACTTTC. The encoded protein is CASSLLAGASGANVLTF. The whole variable domain, remainder taken from reference TRBV14 and TRBJ2-6, is EAGVTQFPSHSVIEKGQTVTLRCDPISGHDNLYWYRRVMGKEIKFLLHFVKESKQDESGMPNNRFLAERTGGTYSTLKVQPAELEDSGVYFCASSLLAGASGANVLTFGAGSRLTVL.

This rearrangement joins TRBV5-6 to TRBJ2-2; tentative D call: TRBD1 (6 bases). Trimming stripped 3 bases from V and 8 bases from J, with 8 bases between. The CDR3 is 12 residues long. Germline V CDR1 and CDR2: SGHDT, YYEEEE. The DNA for the CDR3 is TGTGCCAGCAGCTACAGGGTAGGGGAGCTGTTTTTT. This translates into CASSYRVGELFF.

The V and J genes are TRBV7-6 and TRBJ2-7; D is tentatively TRBD1 or TRBD2 (5 bases each). Between the trimmed V and J ends, which lost 1 base and 2 bases, there was a span of 18 bases. This CDR3 region has 17 residues. Per the germline V gene, CDR1 is SGHVS and CDR2 is FNYEAQ. The CDR3 loop is CASSLVGSGTVAYEQYF. In DNA, the CDR3 is TGTGCCAGCAGCTTAGTGGGTTCGGGGACGGTTGCCTACGAGCAGTACTTC.

This rearrangement joins TRBV10-3 to TRBJ1-4; D gene unclear. V gave up 0 bases and J gave up 2 bases, with 7 bases separating them. The CDR3 runs to 15 residues. Germline CDR1 and CDR2: ENHRY and SYGVKD. DNA of the CDR3: TGTGCCATCAGTGAGTCGGGTAGGACTAATGAAAAACTGTTTTTT. This translates into CAISESGRTNEKLFF.

This clone came up a few times. The chain recombines TRBV5-1 with TRBJ1-1, with D hard to call. Germline CDR1 and CDR2: SGHRS and YFSETQ. Trimming stripped 0 bases from V and 3 bases from J, with 9 bases between. There are 14 residues in the CDR3. The CDR3 DNA reads as TGCGCCAGCAGCTTGGGAGTGGGTTACACTGAAGCTTTCTTT. It translates to CASSLGVGYTEAFF.

The chain links TRBV10-3 to TRBJ2-3, with D possibly being TRBD1 (6 bases). The CDR3 loop spans 15 amino acids. Germline V gene lookup returns CDR1 ENHRY and CDR2 SYGVKD. Trimming cost V 5 bases and J 2 bases, with 14 bases left between them. The CDR3 DNA is TGTGCCATCAGTACACAGGGACCGAACACAGATACGCAGTATTTT. This codes for CAISTQGPNTDTQYF.

The V and J genes are TRBV7-2 and TRBJ2-5; TRBD1 aligns across 8 bases. Germline-derived CDR1 and CDR2 are SGHTA and FQGNSA. There are 16 residues in the CDR3. V trimming: 3 bases; J trimming: 4 bases; junction bases outside the gene matches: 10. CDR3 DNA: TGTGCCAGCAGCTTCGATGCCGACAGGGGTGGAGAGACCCAGTACTTC. Its protein product is CASSFDADRGGETQYF.

This clone was seen a single time. V and J are TRBV5-1 and TRBJ2-2; perhaps TRBD2 as D (5 bases). Trimming pared 2 bases from V and 6 bases from J, leaving 8 bases between. Germline assignment: CDR1 SGHRS and CDR2 YFSETQ. This CDR3 comprises 13 residues. CDR3 region: CASSLREAGELFF. The CDR3 coding sequence is TGCGCCAGCAGCTTACGGGAAGCCGGGGAGCTGTTTTTT.

The V call is TRBV5-1, the J call TRBJ1-1; no clear D. Trimming shortened V by 2 bases and J by 5 bases, and 10 bases separated the two germline ends. Germline V CDR1 and CDR2: SGHRS, YFSETQ. This CDR3 is 13 amino acids long. The CDR3, as DNA: TGCGCCAGCAGCTTAGAAGGAGGGACTGAAGCTTTCTTT. Translation gives CASSLEGGTEAFF.

This rearrangement joins TRBV7-8 to TRBJ1-6, with TRBD1 matching over 7 bases. The length of the CDR3 is 15 residues. The trim removed 5 bases at V and 9 bases at J, leaving 10 bases unmatched. Germline V gives CDR1 SGHVS, CDR2 FQNEAQ. CDR3 DNA: TGTGCCAGCAGCCCATGGACAGGTTATGGTTCACCCCTCCACTTT. It yields the protein CASSPWTGYGSPLHF.

This clone was detected once. J is TRBJ2-2 and V is TRBV5-6, with no clear D. From germline, CDR1 is SGHDT and CDR2 YYEEEE. The CDR3 spans 12 residues. The V end was cut by 5 bases, the J end by 2 bases, with 4 bases between. The CDR3, as DNA: TGTGCCAGCAGTATAAACACCGGGGAGCTGTTTTTT. The encoded protein is CASSINTGELFF.

J is TRBJ1-1 and V is TRBV5-1, with D tentatively TRBD1 (5 bases). From germline, CDR1 is SGHRS and CDR2 YFSETQ. V lost 0 bases, J lost 0 bases, and 12 bases lay in between. CDR3 size: 16 residues. CDR3: CASSLVDSRMNTEAFF. CDR3 in DNA: TGCGCCAGCAGCTTGGTAGACAGCCGAATGAACACTGAAGCTTTCTTT. Complete variable domain (other parts from reference TRBV5-1 and TRBJ1-1): KAGVTQTPRYLIKTRGQQVTLSCSPISGHRSVSWYQQTPGQGLQFLFEYFSETQRNKGNFPGRFSGRQFSNSRSEMNVSTLELGDSALYLCASSLVDSRMNTEAFFGQGTRLTVV.